This T cell receptor (beta chain) is from a study of blood T cell repertoires in COVID-19. Study overall: From the United States, Italy and Spain came samples of acute and convalescent COVID-19. Sources were T cells, B-cell-depleted T cells, or PBMCs; the material itself was cDNA or gDNA.

Assay used: immunoSEQ multiplex PCR; TCRdb lists only in-frame clones, some missing. The sample has 230,000 or so clones, 84% seen once. This CDR3 comprises 15 residues. The V and J ends lost 4 bases and 3 bases, in that order; junction bases with no gene match: 2. In germline, CDR1 is SGHTA, CDR2 FQGNSA. The chain has TRBV7-2 and TRBJ2-7; 14 positions agree with TRBD2. The clonotype originates from a man aged 40-50 years who had recovered from COVID-19. Specimen: peripheral blood. For the CDR3, the DNA is TGTGCCAGCAGCTCCGGGACTAGCGGGAGCTACGAGCAGTACTTC. This translates into CASSSGTSGSYEQYF. Using reference TRBV7-2 and TRBJ2-7 for the parts outside the CDR3, the full variable domain is GAGVSQSPSNKVTEKGKDVELRCDPISGHTALYWYRQSLGQGLEFLIYFQGNSAPDKSGLPSDRFSAERTGGSVSTLTIQRTQQEDSAVYLCASSSGTSGSYEQYFGPGTRLTVT.